Listed here are 29 T cell receptor beta chains from one sample, sequenced in a study of cytomegalovirus exposure and HLA in healthy donors (TCRdb year 2017). Library preparation was by the immunoSEQ multiplex PCR assay. For the multiplex PCR, a mixture combining 60 forward primers for TCR Vbeta segments and 13 reverse primers for TCR Jbeta segments was used. TCRdb holds this immuneACCESS table with in-frame rearrangements only. Some clones are missing; in checked studies, unresolved V genes explain under half, and the rest has no known cause. The sample contains roughly 130,000 clones, roughly 73% of them found a single time. The top ten constitute about 1.2% of the sample. Material: PBMCs. Receptors originate from a woman aged 40 to 50 in good health and CMV-seronegative.

This clone appeared a few times. This CDR3 reads CASSGNRASYGYTF. Written as DNA, the CDR3 is TGTGCCAGCAGCGGAAACAGGGCGAGCTATGGCTACACCTTC. This chain uses TRBV9 with TRBJ1-2, with TRBD1 as a possible D gene (6 bases). The V end lost 3 bases, the J end lost 4 bases, and 13 bases lay between the germline ends. CDR3 length: 14 amino acids. The germline V gene encodes CDR1 SGDLS and CDR2 YYNGEE.

The V and J genes are TRBV5-1 and TRBJ2-7, with 10 bases aligning to TRBD1. The CDR3 is 14 residues long. Germline CDR1 is SGHRS and CDR2 is YFSETQ. Unmatched junction bases numbered 5, after V lost 2 bases and J lost 6 bases. In nucleotides, the CDR3 is TGCGCCAGCAGCTTCACGGACAGGGGGGGCGAGCAGTACTTC. It encodes CASSFTDRGGEQYF.

The chain employs TRBV7-9 and TRBJ2-1, with TRBD2 identical over 7 bases. J was trimmed by 3 bases and V by 3 bases; bases with no gene match: 2. CDR3 length: 14 residues. Germline-derived CDR1 and CDR2 are SEHNR and FQNEAQ (reference sequence). The CDR3, as DNA: TGTGCCAGCAGCTTTCGGGACTACTACAATGAGCAGTTCTTC. The encoded protein is CASSFRDYYNEQFF.

The rearrangement joins TRBV7-2 to TRBJ1-2; D uncertain. The length of the CDR3 is 12 residues. The germline gives CDR1 SGHTA, CDR2 FQGNSA. With 5 bases removed from V and 6 bases from J, the gap between germline ends came to 10 bases. The DNA for the CDR3 is TGTGCCAGCAGCCCAACCCGCGATGGCTACACCTTC. Translation: CASSPTRDGYTF.

This clone has just one count. V is TRBV5-1 and J is TRBJ2-5; 8 nucleotides agree with TRBD2. The V gene's germline CDR1 is SGHRS and CDR2 YFSETQ. With 2 bases clipped from V and 3 bases from J, the junction kept 6 bases outside the gene matches. This CDR3 comprises 15 residues. Written as DNA, the CDR3 is TGCGCCAGCAGCTTACAGACTAGCGTCGAAGAGACCCAGTACTTC. It specifies CASSLQTSVEETQYF.

The chain's CDR3 is CASSPELSSYNSPLHF. The CDR3 nucleotides read TGTGCCAGCTCACCTGAGTTGAGCTCCTATAATTCACCCCTCCACTTT. The J gene is TRBJ1-6, the V gene TRBV18; D is unclear. Per the germline V gene, CDR1 is KGHSH and CDR2 is LQKENI. V lost 3 bases and J lost 0, with 9 bases in between. The CDR3 is 16 residues long.

The V call is TRBV10-1, the J call TRBJ2-2; TRBD2 matches at 7 bases. The V gene end was trimmed by 0 bases and the J gene end by 1 base; junction bases not matched to a gene: 5. This CDR3 is built from 17 residues. The V gene's germline CDR1 is WNHNN and CDR2 SYGVQD (reference sequence). The chain's CDR3 is CASSESGRTRNTGELFF. In DNA form, the CDR3 reads TGCGCCAGCAGTGAGTCGGGACGGACTAGGAACACCGGGGAGCTGTTTTTT.

V is TRBV28 and J is TRBJ1-2, with D possibly TRBD1 on 5 matching bases. Germline lookup yields CDR1 MDHEN and CDR2 SYDVKM. This CDR3 region has 16 residues. With 5 bases removed from V and 0 bases from J, the gap between germline ends came to 16 bases. CDR3 region: CASSAAGEPTNYGYTF. The CDR3 nucleotides read TGTGCCAGCAGTGCCGCGGGGGAACCGACTAACTATGGCTACACCTTC.

The V call is TRBV7-3, the J call TRBJ1-6; 7 positions match TRBD1. CDR1 is SGHTA and CDR2 is FQGTGA in the germline V gene. The CDR3 covers 15 residues. J lost 8 bases, V lost 1 base, and 5 bases had no gene match. Written as DNA, the CDR3 is TGTGCCAGCAGCTTAATGGCAGGGGGACATTCACCCCTCCACTTT. The encoded protein is CASSLMAGGHSPLHF.

This clone was detected only a few times. The chain recombines TRBV4-1 with TRBJ2-5, with 8 bases matching TRBD1. J was trimmed by 4 bases and V by 8 bases; bases with no gene match: 9. Looked up from germline, CDR1 is MGHRA and CDR2 is YSYEKL. CDR3 length: 14 amino acids. The CDR3 DNA sequence: TGCGCCAGCGACTCAGGGGGCAGGGGAGAGACCCAGTACTTC. It yields the protein CASDSGGRGETQYF.

As regards this clone: A junction boundary mismatches the germline segment, possibly from a read error. J is TRBJ2-2 and V is TRBV7-9; weak D call: TRBD2 (7 bases). The CDR3 runs to 15 residues. The germline V gene has CDR1 SEHNR and CDR2 FQNEAQ (reference sequence). The CDR3 protein is CSSTKGGLNTGELFF. CDR3 nucleotide sequence: TGTTCCAGCACCAAGGGGGGGCTGAACACCGGGGAGCTGTTTTTT.

This clone was seen a few times. This chain links TRBV25-1 with TRBJ1-6, with 10 bases identical to TRBD1. The CDR3 runs 16 residues. CDR1 MGHDK and CDR2 SYGVNS come from the germline V gene. Trimming removed 4 bases from V and 3 bases from J; junction bases left unmatched: 3. This chain's CDR3 is CASSGGQGNYNSPLHF. Written as DNA, the CDR3 is TGTGCCAGCAGTGGGGGACAGGGGAACTATAATTCACCCCTCCACTTT. The full variable domain, completed using reference TRBV25-1 and TRBJ1-6, is EADIYQTPRYLVIGTGKKITLECSQTMGHDKMYWYQQDPGMELHLIHYSYGVNSTEKGDLSSESTVSRIRTEHFPLTLESARPSHTSQYLCASSGGQGNYNSPLHFGNGTRLTVT.

The chain combines TRBV29-1 with TRBJ2-3; possibly TRBD1 for D (5 bases). Germline assignment: CDR1 SQVTM and CDR2 ANQGSEA. Trimming took 4 bases from V and 2 from J, leaving 13 bases between them. This CDR3 is built from 14 residues. CDR3 sequence (DNA): TGCAGCGTTGTAACATTCAGGGCCACAGATACGCAGTATTTT. The encoded protein is CSVVTFRATDTQYF.

The rearrangement links TRBV28 to TRBJ1-2; 7 bases fit TRBD1. Per germline, CDR1 MDHEN and CDR2 SYDVKM. This CDR3 comprises 15 residues. Trimming at V came to 6 bases and at J to 2 bases, leaving 9 bases not matched to a gene. CDR3 sequence reads: CASRAPGQQNYGYTF. CDR3 DNA: TGTGCCAGCAGGGCTCCGGGACAGCAGAACTATGGCTACACCTTC.

On this clone: Other DNA variants within this sample encode the same CDR3. The chain combines TRBV19 with TRBJ1-1, with 7 bases matching TRBD1. The germline CDR1 and CDR2 sequences are LNHDA and SQIVND (reference sequence). The CDR3 is made up of 15 amino acids. Germline trimming cut 5 bases from V and 1 base from J; bases unmatched to any gene: 7. The CDR3 region has the DNA TGTGCCAGTAGTCCGCGGGACAGTCGGAACACTGAAGCTTTCTTT. This sequence encodes CASSPRDSRNTEAFF.

The V call is TRBV4-1, the J call TRBJ1-1; 7 positions match TRBD1. Germline loops: CDR1 MGHRA, CDR2 YSYEKL. The CDR3 runs to 14 residues. Trimming cost V 4 bases and J 4 bases; bases outside gene matches: 6. CDR3 coding DNA: TGCGCCAGCAGCCTACAGGGGATTGGCACTGAAGCTTTCTTT. It translates to CASSLQGIGTEAFF.

The genes are TRBV15 and TRBJ2-3, with a possible D match to TRBD1 (5 bases). The length of the CDR3 is 16 residues. Trimming removed 5 bases at V and 0 bases at J, with 15 bases between. Per the germline V gene, CDR1 is LNHNV and CDR2 is YYDKDF (reference sequence). The CDR3: CATSGPQGLSTDTQYF. CDR3 coding DNA: TGTGCCACCAGCGGGCCTCAGGGTCTTAGCACAGATACGCAGTATTTT.

The sample holds one count of this clone. The V call is TRBV7-8, the J call TRBJ1-3; D remains unclear. The CDR3 consists of 15 residues. V lost 5 bases and J lost 0, with 11 bases in between. The germline V gene encodes CDR1 SGHVS and CDR2 FQNEAQ. CDR3 protein: CASSLRWLSGNTIYF. DNA for the CDR3: TGTGCCAGCAGCCTCAGGTGGCTCTCTGGAAACACCATATATTTT.

The genes are TRBV7-2 and TRBJ1-1; 8 bases align to TRBD1. Germline values: CDR1 SGHTA, CDR2 FQGNSA. This CDR3 contains 14 residues. Germline trimming cut 5 bases from V and 4 bases from J; bases unmatched to any gene: 6. CDR3 nucleotide sequence: TGTGCCAGCAGCCGCGGACAGGGTCTCACTGAAGCTTTCTTT. Its translation is CASSRGQGLTEAFF.

This chain uses TRBV6-1 with TRBJ1-2; D is unresolved. Germline lookup yields CDR1 MNHNS and CDR2 SASEGT. This CDR3 comprises 15 residues. V was trimmed by 0 bases and J by 4 bases, leaving 12 bases between them. CDR3 loop: CASSEAVRTSYGYTF. CDR3 DNA: TGTGCCAGCAGTGAAGCGGTCAGGACTAGCTATGGCTACACCTTC.

The chain carries TRBV7-2 and TRBJ1-6; possibly TRBD1 for D (5 bases). This CDR3 region has 14 residues. Trimming took off 8 bases at V and 8 bases at J, with 16 bases between the two ends. Germline CDR1 and CDR2: SGHTA and FQGNSA. The CDR3 loop is CASSWGGEDSPLHF. CDR3 coding DNA: TGTGCCAGCTCCTGGGGGGGGGAGGATTCACCCCTCCACTTT.

Here the CDR3 DNA reads TGTGCCATCAGCCGGGAGTCAAACAATGAGCAGTTCTTC. The encoded protein is CAISRESNNEQFF. The chain combines TRBV10-3 with TRBJ2-1, with D possibly TRBD2 on 6 matching bases. CDR3 size: 13 residues. Trimming removed 6 bases from V and 5 bases from J, with 11 bases in between. Germline-derived CDR1 and CDR2 are ENHRY and SYGVKD.

The chain couples TRBV5-4 to TRBJ1-2; 7 positions agree with TRBD1. The V gene end was trimmed by 2 bases and the J gene end by 6 bases; junction bases not matched to a gene: 7. Germline V gene data show CDR1 as SGHNT and CDR2 as YYREEE (reference sequence). The CDR3 has 14 amino acids. CDR3 loop: CASSLRGRSHGYTF. In DNA form, the CDR3 reads TGTGCCAGCAGCTTAAGGGGGCGTTCTCATGGCTACACCTTC.

The V call is TRBV5-6, the J call TRBJ2-1; 7 nucleotides align to TRBD2. Germline-derived CDR1 and CDR2 are SGHDT and YYEEEE. The trim removed 1 base at V and 9 bases at J, leaving 7 bases unmatched. The length of the CDR3 is 14 residues. This CDR3 reads CASSLTGGWGEQFF. CDR3 sequence (DNA): TGTGCCAGCAGCTTGACGGGAGGATGGGGTGAGCAGTTCTTC.

The table lists this clone with a few counts. The chain is built from TRBV5-4 and TRBJ2-6; no reliable D call. CDR1 is SGHNT, CDR2 YYREEE, per germline (reference sequence). There are 16 residues in the CDR3. With 0 bases removed from V and 6 bases from J, the gap between germline ends came to 13 bases. The CDR3: CASSLVGRLVANVLTF. CDR3 DNA: TGTGCCAGCAGCTTGGTTGGCCGACTTGTGGCCAACGTCCTGACTTTC.

The chain couples TRBV5-1 to TRBJ2-7, with 7 bases aligning to TRBD1. Unmatched junction bases numbered 6, after V lost 3 bases and J lost 6 bases. There are 13 residues in the CDR3. From germline, CDR1 is SGHRS and CDR2 YFSETQ. CDR3 coding DNA: TGCGCCAGCAGCTCCCCGACAGGGATCGAGCAGTACTTC. Translating gives CASSSPTGIEQYF.

The chain couples TRBV5-4 to TRBJ2-7; D may be TRBD2 (6 bases). Trimming cost V 2 bases and J 3 bases, with 12 bases left between them. CDR1 SGHNT and CDR2 YYREEE come from the germline V gene (reference sequence). This CDR3 has 14 amino acids. In nucleotides, the CDR3 is TGTGCCAGCAGCTTTAACCGGCGGGGCTACGAGCAGTACTTC. Translating it yields CASSFNRRGYEQYF.

The chain joins TRBV4-3 to TRBJ1-5; a weak D match, TRBD1 (6 bases). With 0 bases removed from V and 4 bases from J, the gap between germline ends came to 13 bases. The CDR3 spans 16 residues. The germline gives CDR1 LGHNA, CDR2 YSLEER. The CDR3 DNA follows: TGCGCCAGCAGCCAAGATACAGGGTGGACTAATCAGCCCCAGCATTTT. Translating it yields CASSQDTGWTNQPQHF.

The V call is TRBV10-1, the J call TRBJ2-1; maybe TRBD1 (6 bases). The CDR3 is 13 residues long. Trimming took off 3 bases at V and 7 bases at J, with 10 bases between the two ends. The germline gives CDR1 WNHNN, CDR2 SYGVQD (reference sequence). CDR3 sequence: CASSERQDNEQFF. The CDR3 coding sequence is TGCGCCAGCAGTGAACGACAGGATAATGAGCAGTTCTTC.